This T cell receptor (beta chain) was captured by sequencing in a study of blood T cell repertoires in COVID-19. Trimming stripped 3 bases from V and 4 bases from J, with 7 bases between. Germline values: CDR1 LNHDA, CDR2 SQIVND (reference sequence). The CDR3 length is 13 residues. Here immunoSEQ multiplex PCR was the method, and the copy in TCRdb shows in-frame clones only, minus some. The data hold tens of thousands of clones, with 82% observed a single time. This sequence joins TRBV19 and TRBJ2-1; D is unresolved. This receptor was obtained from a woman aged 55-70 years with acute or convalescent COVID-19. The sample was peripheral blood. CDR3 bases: TGTGCCAGTAGTATGGCTCCGTACAATGAGCAGTTCTTC. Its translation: CASSMAPYNEQFF.